This TCR beta chain is from a study of blood T cell repertoires in COVID-19 (dated by TCRdb to the early 2020s). For the study in its entirety: The collaborator samples originated in the United States, Italy and Spain and spanned the acute and convalescent phases of COVID-19. The material from the prospective study consisted of cDNA or gDNA derived from T cells, B-cell-depleted T cells, or PBMCs. The repertoires were made available in a free public database intended to serve as a resource for research on the immune response to SARS-CoV-2. Deeply sampled blood TCRbeta repertoires from subjects exposed to, actively infected with, or recovered from COVID-19 were included in the dataset. Samples were obtained from the ongoing ImmuneRACE study (first 160 participants) and from some 1,200 subjects provided by 6 global collaborators. The sample metadata nearly always contained a de-identified subject ID, COVID-19 status, age in years and sex. Where HLA class I and class II types were available, the types were taken from metadata supplied by the sample provider, not from assay-based typing.

On this clone itself: It has no known antigen specificity. There are no base qualities to consult, and no much larger clone falls within one base.

Another Seattle source contributed samples from volunteer blood donors who had recovered from COVID-19. Whole blood was collected in K2EDTA tubes by collaborating institutions according to the institutions' own protocols. For TCRbeta analysis, collaborators shipped samples as frozen whole blood, isolated PBMCs, or DNA extracted from either of those sample types. The immunoSEQ Assay, a bias-controlled multiplex PCR, was used to amplify TCRbeta CDR3 regions from genomic DNA. As for the original processing: Nucleated cell counts per sample were estimated from amplification of reference gene primers within the assay. To quantify the absolute abundance of each unique TCRbeta CDR3 rearrangement, sequence reads were collapsed and filtered. For each sample, productive Simpson clonality was calculated by taking the square root of Simpson's diversity index across productive rearrangements. TCRdb obtained this table from immuneACCESS and retained in-frame rearrangements with V and J assigned. These tables miss some clones; where compared with another copy, unresolved V genes account for less than half of the shortfall, and the remainder is unexplained. V, J and clone size derive from that table, while D and trimming were established from the DNA sequence. This sample lists around 260,000 clones; around 86% were detected once. The ten largest clonotypes hold approximately 1.6% of the sample.

Overall study outcomes, separate from this receptor: Clinical and demographic metadata were provided uncurated, with the amount varying by source and participant.

V trim: 1 base; J trim: 6 bases; unmatched bases: 12. CDR1 and CDR2 are read off the germline V gene as SNHLY and FYNNEI. The CDR3 contains 17 residues, cysteine and phenylalanine counted. Only the CDR3 portion is preserved as DNA: 51 bases, with reading frame beginning at the first base. This sequence uses TRBV2 and TRBJ2-3, and TRBD2 aligns with 8 junction nucleotides. The clonotype comes from a woman aged 40 to 55 who had recovered from COVID-19. The specimen was peripheral blood. The DNA is as follows: TGTGCCAGCAGTGAAGGAGTAGCGGGGAGCCACGGGGATACGCAGTATTTT. Translated, this gives CASSEGVAGSHGDTQYF.